This is a list of T cell receptor beta chains from one sample in a study of tumor-infiltrating lymphocytes in oesophageal squamous cell carcinoma. In TCRdb, the PCR reads were re-called with MiXCR into one record per CDR3 protein. The sample contains about 17,000 distinct CDR3 sequences, approximately 39% of which appear only once. Sequencing used normal esophageal tissue next to the tumor. All receptors derive from a female donor with esophageal squamous cell carcinoma. CDR3s include the opening cysteine and the closing phenylalanine or tryptophan. A D gene is named only where the DNA matches it firmly. Rows may omit the clone size; those that give it use once, few, many or a size class.

CDR3nt	CDR3aa	abundance	d_gene	v_gene	j_gene
TGTGCCAGCAGTCCTGGACAGGGCTACGAGCAGTACTTC	CASSPGQGYEQYF	NA	TRBD1	TRBV12-3/TRBV12-4	TRBJ2-7
TGCGCCAGCACTACCACAGGGGGGAACACTGAAGCTTTCTTT	CASTTTGGNTEAFF	NA	TRBD1	TRBV10-2	TRBJ1-1
TGTGCCAGCAGCCCGTACAGGGGTAACGACGAGCAGTACTTC	CASSPYRGNDEQYF	NA	TRBD1	TRBV7-2	TRBJ2-7
TGTGCCAGTAGTACAGGGGGCACAGATACGCAGTATTTT	CASSTGGTDTQYF	many	NA	TRBV19	TRBJ2-3
TGTGCCAGCAGCTCACCCGGGGGACACACGAACACTGAAGCTTTCTTT	CASSSPGGHTNTEAFF	many	NA	TRBV5-6	TRBJ1-1
TGCAGTGCTAGAGACTGGGGCTCAAGGGGGGCAGATACGCAGTATTTT	CSARDWGSRGADTQYF	NA	NA	TRBV20-1	TRBJ2-3
TGTGCCAGCAGCTTACCCGACAATGAGCAGTTCTTC	CASSLPDNEQFF	NA	NA	TRBV11-1	TRBJ2-1
TGTGCCAGCAACCCTCGGACAGGGTCGAACACCGGGGAGCTGTTTTTT	CASNPRTGSNTGELFF	NA	TRBD1	TRBV6-2/TRBV6-3	TRBJ2-2
TGTGCCAGCAGCCCGAGGGGACAGGGGATATACGAGCAGTACTTT	CASSPRGQGIYEQYF	NA	TRBD1	TRBV7-8	TRBJ1-6
TGCGCCAGCGCCCCAGGGTCTCTCTACGAGCAGTTCTTC	CASAPGSLYEQFF	once	NA	TRBV10-2	TRBJ2-1
TGTGCCAGCAGTGAAAGGGACAGGAACACTGAAGCTTTCTTT	CASSERDRNTEAFF	medium-sized	TRBD1	TRBV6-1	TRBJ1-1
TGTGCCAGCGGGTTAAGCTGGCAGTACTTC	CASGLSWQYF	NA	NA	TRBV6-1	TRBJ2-4
TGTGCCAGCAGCTCCCTCGGGGATAAGTACTTC	CASSSLGDKYF	NA	NA	TRBV11-2	TRBJ2-1
TGTGCCAGCGGATTACCCTACGAGCAGTACTTC	CASGLPYEQYF	NA	NA	TRBV27	TRBJ2-7
TGTGCCAGCAGTCGACCGGGACAGGGTAGCACTGAAGCTTTCTTT	CASSRPGQGSTEAFF	medium-sized	TRBD1	TRBV12-3/TRBV12-4	TRBJ1-1
TGTGCCAGCAGCTTGCCCCTAGCGGGAGTGACAGATACGCAGTATTTT	CASSLPLAGVTDTQYF	medium-sized	TRBD2	TRBV5-6	TRBJ2-3
TGTGCCAGCTCACCAGGTCCAGCGGGCGAGCAGTACTTC	CASSPGPAGEQYF	NA	NA	TRBV18	TRBJ2-7
TGTGCCAGCAGCAAACAGGGGGCTGTTTACGATACGCAGTATTTT	CASSKQGAVYDTQYF	NA	TRBD1	TRBV7-2	TRBJ2-3
TGCGCCAGCAGCTTGGAGGGGGGGATCACTGAAGCTTTCTTT	CASSLEGGITEAFF	NA	NA	TRBV5-1	TRBJ1-1
TGTGCCAGCAGCCAAGTCGCTGGGACTAGCGGACGAAATGAGCAGTTCTTC	CASSQVAGTSGRNEQFF	many	TRBD2	TRBV4-2	TRBJ2-1
TGTGCCAGCAGCTTCGACAGGGCCGTCCTGACTTTC	CASSFDRAVLTF	few	TRBD1	TRBV7-3	TRBJ2-6
TGTGCCAGCAGTTTATCGAGGACCGCCTACGAGCAGTACTTC	CASSLSRTAYEQYF	NA	NA	TRBV27	TRBJ2-7
TGTGCCAGCAGCCCGCAGGGGGCGAGTAACTATGGCTACACCTTC	CASSPQGASNYGYTF	few	TRBD1	TRBV7-2	TRBJ1-2
TGTGCCAGCAGTTTACTAGCGGGAGGTTACGAGCAGTACTTC	CASSLLAGGYEQYF	NA	TRBD2	TRBV9	TRBJ2-7
TGTGCCAGCTCACCGATCTTGGGGGGCGCGGAGACCCAGTACTTC	CASSPILGGAETQYF	NA	NA	TRBV18	TRBJ2-5
TGTGCCAGCAGTAGAGGGACAGGGGGGTACAATGAGCAGTTCTTC	CASSRGTGGYNEQFF	few	TRBD1	TRBV27	TRBJ2-1
TGTGCCAGCAGTGGTCGGGACAGGGGGCATTATGGCTACACCTTC	CASSGRDRGHYGYTF	many	TRBD1	TRBV6-1	TRBJ1-2
TGTGCCAGCAGCCTTGGGGAGCCATTTCTCAGAGGTTACGAGCAGTACTTC	CASSLGEPFLRGYEQYF	few	NA	TRBV5-3	TRBJ2-7
TGTGCCAGCAGCTTAAGTGGGCAGGGCAATGAGCAGTTCTTC	CASSLSGQGNEQFF	once	NA	TRBV7-4	TRBJ2-1
TGTGCCAGCAGTTACTCGACGGCAGGACGTGGTGAAGCTTTCTTT	CASSYSTAGRGEAFF	many	NA	TRBV6-6	TRBJ1-1
TGCGCCAGCAGCACAGACAGTCCCGCCAAAAACATTCAGTACTTC	CASSTDSPAKNIQYF	medium-sized	NA	TRBV5-1	TRBJ2-4
TGTGCCAGCAGCTTAAGTGGGGGGATGAACACTGAAGCTTTCTTT	CASSLSGGMNTEAFF	many	NA	TRBV7-3	TRBJ1-1
TGCAGTGCTAGTACCCCTGGGCGGGGGGGCCGCTACGAGCAGTACTTC	CSASTPGRGGRYEQYF	NA	TRBD2	TRBV20-1	TRBJ2-7
TGTGCCAGCAGCCCGCGGACAGGGCGGACCACCGGGGAGCTGTTTTTT	CASSPRTGRTTGELFF	few	TRBD1	TRBV7-8	TRBJ2-2
TGTGCCAGCAGCACCAGTTTACCTGGGGCCAACGTCCTGACTTTC	CASSTSLPGANVLTF	NA	NA	TRBV7-6	TRBJ2-6
TGCGCCAGCAGCGCTAGCTCTGGAAACACCATATATTTT	CASSASSGNTIYF	few	NA	TRBV5-1	TRBJ1-3
TGTGCCAGCAGCTCCGGGACTGGCGGGAGTACGCAGTATTTT	CASSSGTGGSTQYF	NA	TRBD2	TRBV5-6	TRBJ2-3
TGTGCCAGCAGCTCGCGGACAGGGGTGGTGAAAGCTTTCTTT	CASSSRTGVVKAFF	NA	TRBD1	TRBV3-1	TRBJ1-1
TGTGCCAGCAGCACACAGGGACAGCCCCAGCATTTT	CASSTQGQPQHF	NA	NA	TRBV12-3/TRBV12-4	TRBJ1-5
TGTGCCAGCTCACCGGAAACCCCGGGATATAATTCACCCCTCCACTTT	CASSPETPGYNSPLHF	NA	NA	TRBV18	TRBJ1-6